These 29 T cell receptor beta chains were all obtained from the same sample, sequenced in a study of T cells after yellow fever vaccination. TCRdb re-derived calls from the 5' RACE reads in MiXCR, one entry per CDR3 protein. The top ten clones hold roughly 18% of a sample with a few hundred thousand distinct CDR3 sequences, roughly 8.6% of them seen once. The starting material was PBMCs, obtained about 41 days after the first yellow fever vaccination. The receptors derive from a man between 18 and 29 years old who received the YFV17D yellow fever vaccine.

This chain joins TRBV19 and TRBJ2-5; D unclear. Germline CDR1 LNHDA, CDR2 SQIVND (reference sequence). Trimming pared 5 bases from V and 1 base from J, leaving 11 bases between. The CDR3 consists of 14 residues. The CDR3 protein is CASSSPGSQETQYF. The CDR3 DNA is TGTGCCAGTAGTTCCCCCGGCAGCCAAGAGACCCAGTACTTC.

This clonotype has a count of ten or more. The chain recombines TRBV27 with TRBJ2-5; tentative D call: TRBD2 (5 bases). Trimming cost V 6 bases and J 5 bases, with 13 bases left between them. CDR1 is MNHEY, CDR2 SMNVEV, per germline (reference sequence). The CDR3 contains 13 residues. The CDR3 loop reads CASSSRGRETQYF. DNA for the CDR3: TGTGCCAGCAGCTCACGGGGAAGGGAGACCCAGTACTTC.

This clonotype has only a few counts. Here the CDR3 reads CASSGTPYNEQFF. The CDR3 DNA follows: TGTGCCAGCAGCGGTACTCCTTACAATGAGCAGTTCTTC. The rearrangement joins TRBV7-3 to TRBJ2-1; D remains unclear. V shed 5 bases and J shed 4 bases, with 9 bases lying between them. CDR1 and CDR2 from the germline V gene are SGHTA and FQGTGA. This CDR3 comprises 13 residues.

The chain links TRBV2 to TRBJ1-5, with D possibly TRBD1 on 6 matching bases. CDR1 SNHLY and CDR2 FYNNEI come from the germline V gene. The CDR3 has 15 amino acids. V shed 6 bases and J shed 4 bases, with 16 bases lying between them. CDR3 DNA sequence: TGTGCCAGCAGCTATCGACAGGTTCGGAATCAGCCCCAGCATTTT. Protein: CASSYRQVRNQPQHF.

This clonotype was seen more than once but under ten times. The CDR3 loop is CASSLTGWRKETQYF. In DNA form, the CDR3 reads TGTGCCAGCAGTTTGACAGGCTGGCGCAAAGAGACCCAGTACTTC. J is TRBJ2-5 and V is TRBV27, with D possibly being TRBD1 (6 bases). Germline loops: CDR1 MNHEY, CDR2 SMNVEV (reference sequence). Trimming took off 3 bases at V and 3 bases at J, with 14 bases between the two ends. The CDR3 covers 15 residues.

This clonotype was seen ten or more times. The genes are TRBV4-3 and TRBJ1-2; D ambiguous. The CDR3 runs 13 residues. Per germline, CDR1 LGHNA and CDR2 YSLEER. The V end lost 1 base, the J end lost 6 bases, and 9 bases lay between the germline ends. This CDR3 is CASSQAKGDGYTF. In DNA form, the CDR3 reads TGCGCCAGCAGCCAAGCCAAGGGCGATGGCTACACCTTC.

This clonotype was seen more than once but under ten times. The chain couples TRBV20-1 to TRBJ1-2; D unclear. With 0 bases removed from V and 8 bases from J, the gap between germline ends came to 16 bases. This CDR3 region has 14 residues. The germline V gene encodes CDR1 DFQATT and CDR2 SNEGSKA (reference sequence). This chain's CDR3 is CSARDPGISFGYTF. The CDR3 DNA follows: TGCAGTGCTAGAGATCCGGGGATTTCATTCGGCTACACCTTC.

The rearrangement uses TRBV4-1 and TRBJ2-3; a weak D match, TRBD2 (5 bases). Trimming shortened V by 3 bases and J by 0 bases, and 10 bases separated the two germline ends. This CDR3 spans 15 amino acids. The germline V gene encodes CDR1 MGHRA and CDR2 YSYEKL. DNA of the CDR3: TGCGCCAGCAGCCAGGGAGAGACTAGCACAGATACGCAGTATTTT. This translates into CASSQGETSTDTQYF.

This clonotype showed up just a few times. V usage is TRBV6-4 and J usage is TRBJ2-7; D not resolved. Per germline, CDR1 MRHNA and CDR2 SNTAGT. The CDR3 has 13 residues. V dropped 4 bases and J dropped 9 bases, with 16 bases sitting between them. The CDR3 DNA sequence: TGTGCCAGCAGTGGCAGACCAGTATGTGGGCAGTACGTC. Amino acid sequence: CASSGRPVCGQYV.

This clonotype was seen ten or more times. V usage is TRBV6-5 and J usage is TRBJ1-1, with D maybe TRBD1 (6 bases). The CDR3 runs 15 residues. Trimming cost V 2 bases and J 4 bases, with 14 bases left between them. Germline V lookup: CDR1 MNHEY, CDR2 SVGAGI. The CDR3 loop is CASSYRSAGATEAFF. The DNA of the CDR3 is TGTGCCAGCAGTTACAGGTCGGCAGGGGCCACTGAAGCTTTCTTT.

This clonotype was counted many times. This chain links TRBV9 with TRBJ1-1; 7 bases map to TRBD1. V shed 3 bases and J 10 bases; nucleotides not matched to a gene: 6. The V gene's germline CDR1 is SGDLS and CDR2 YYNGEE. The CDR3 consists of 12 residues. In nucleotides, the CDR3 is TGTGCCAGCAGCGCCCTGAACAGGGGAGCTTTCTTT. Its translation: CASSALNRGAFF. The full variable domain, rest sourced from reference TRBV9 and TRBJ1-1, is DSGVTQTPKHLITATGQRVTLRCSPRSGDLSVYWYQQSLDQGLQFLIQYYNGEERAKGNILERFSAQQFPDLHSELNLSSLELGDSALYFCASSALNRGAFFGQGTRLTVV.

J is TRBJ1-1 and V is TRBV5-1; TRBD1 might be the D (6 bases). Trimming took 6 bases from V and 3 from J, leaving 15 bases between them. The CDR3 sequence is 14 residues long. The V gene's germline CDR1 is SGHRS and CDR2 YFSETQ. CDR3 sequence reads: CASNADSAYTEAFF. The CDR3 bases are TGCGCCAGCAACGCGGACAGCGCCTACACTGAAGCTTTCTTT.

This clonotype occurred many times. The chain carries TRBV20-1 and TRBJ2-3; 7 bases line up with TRBD1. V lost 5 bases to trimming and J lost 3 bases; unmatched junction nucleotides: 5. The CDR3 length is 13 residues. Germline V gene lookup returns CDR1 DFQATT and CDR2 SNEGSKA (reference sequence). The chain's CDR3 is CSAGQARTDTQYF. Written as DNA, the CDR3 is TGCAGTGCTGGACAGGCCCGGACAGATACGCAGTATTTT.

This clonotype was counted a few times. The chain carries TRBV7-2 and TRBJ1-1; D is perhaps TRBD1 (5 bases). V lost 5 bases and J 4 bases, leaving 14 bases between the germline ends. The CDR3 spans 14 residues. Germline CDR1 is SGHTA and CDR2 is FQGNSA. The CDR3 sequence: CASSPTGQGTEAFF. CDR3 DNA sequence: TGTGCCAGCAGCCCAACAGGTCAGGGCACTGAAGCTTTCTTT. Using reference TRBV7-2 and TRBJ1-1 for the parts outside the CDR3, the full variable domain is GAGVSQSPSNKVTEKGKDVELRCDPISGHTALYWYRQSLGQGLEFLIYFQGNSAPDKSGLPSDRFSAERTGGSVSTLTIQRTQQEDSAVYLCASSPTGQGTEAFFGQGTRLTVV.

This clonotype was recorded at least ten times. The V and J genes are TRBV20-1 and TRBJ2-3; D not certain. Trimming stripped 3 bases from V and 1 base from J, with 11 bases between. The CDR3 loop spans 14 amino acids. Germline V gene sequence: CDR1 DFQATT, CDR2 SNEGSKA (reference sequence). As DNA, the CDR3 is TGCAGTGCTAGCTGGGGTCGGGGCACAGATACGCAGTATTTT. Its translation is CSASWGRGTDTQYF.

The V call is TRBV10-3, the J call TRBJ2-7; a possible D gene is TRBD2 (6 bases). V was trimmed by 6 bases and J by 5 bases, leaving 14 bases between them. Germline CDR1 and CDR2: ENHRY and SYGVKD. The CDR3 spans 13 residues. The chain's CDR3 is CAISSGGVDEQYV. The CDR3, as DNA: TGTGCCATCAGCAGCGGAGGGGTTGACGAGCAGTACGTC.

The chain recombines TRBV7-9 with TRBJ2-7; 8 bases align to TRBD2. With 5 bases clipped from V and 5 bases from J, the junction kept 14 bases outside the gene matches. Germline V gene lookup returns CDR1 SEHNR and CDR2 FQNEAQ (reference sequence). This CDR3 region has 16 residues. The CDR3 DNA follows: TGTGCCAGCAGCCCCCCGGGGGGGACTAGTCGTCACGAGCAGTACTTC. This codes for CASSPPGGTSRHEQYF.

This clonotype has at least ten counts. The chain joins TRBV12-3 or TRBV12-4 to TRBJ2-5; D unresolved. This CDR3 spans 13 amino acids. Trimming took 3 bases from V and 5 from J, leaving 10 bases between them. CDR3 sequence: CASSFRAWETQYF. CDR3 nucleotides: TGTGCCAGCAGTTTTCGGGCTTGGGAGACCCAGTACTTC.

The chain uses TRBV9 and TRBJ2-5; D possibly corresponds to TRBD2 (7 bases). CDR1 and CDR2 (germline): SGDLS, YYNGEE. The CDR3 extends over 16 amino acids. V lost 0 bases and J lost 4, with 16 bases in between. CDR3 nucleotide sequence: TGTGCCAGCAGCGTAGAGGGGGGGAGCGACGTAGAGACCCAGTACTTC. It codes for CASSVEGGSDVETQYF.

This clonotype was picked up a small number of times. This rearrangement joins TRBV5-1 to TRBJ2-1, with 11 nucleotides matching TRBD2. With V trimmed by 1 base and J by 5 bases, 17 bases remained unmatched. Germline V lookup: CDR1 SGHRS, CDR2 YFSETQ. The CDR3 covers 20 residues. The CDR3 region is CASSLLPPSGGTNYDNEQFF. The CDR3 region has the DNA TGCGCCAGCAGCTTGTTACCTCCTAGCGGGGGGACCAATTACGACAATGAGCAGTTCTTC.

This clonotype was counted a few times. The chain combines TRBV2 with TRBJ2-1; D is undetermined. V was clipped by 2 bases and J by 7 bases, with 12 bases between them. The CDR3 covers 14 residues. Germline CDR1 is SNHLY and CDR2 is FYNNEI. CDR3 in DNA: TGTGCCAGCAGTGAAATGACCCCAGGAAATGAGCAGTTCTTC. Residues: CASSEMTPGNEQFF.

This clonotype was counted a few times. V usage is TRBV2 and J usage is TRBJ2-1; D gene ambiguous. The germline gives CDR1 SNHLY, CDR2 FYNNEI. V was cut by 4 bases and J by 3 bases, with 10 bases left in between. The CDR3 is 14 amino acids. This CDR3 is CASSGVTLYNEQFF. CDR3 DNA sequence: TGTGCCAGCAGTGGGGTTACCCTCTACAATGAGCAGTTCTTC.

The table lists this clonotype with a few counts. J is TRBJ2-7 and V is TRBV28, with D perhaps TRBD2 (5 bases). The germline gives CDR1 MDHEN, CDR2 SYDVKM. This CDR3 has 13 amino acids. Trimming pared 10 bases from V and 0 bases from J, leaving 13 bases between. This CDR3 is CAIAEGSSYEQYV. The CDR3 DNA follows: TGTGCCATCGCAGAGGGTAGCTCCTACGAGCAGTACGTC.

The chain recombines TRBV7-2 with TRBJ1-2; D gene unclear. V gave up 4 bases and J gave up 13 bases, with 19 bases separating them. The CDR3 has 13 amino acids. Germline lookup yields CDR1 SGHTA and CDR2 FQGNSA. Written as DNA, the CDR3 is TGTGCCAGCAGCTCCCGGCCCTGGACGCTGGGCACCTTC. It yields the protein CASSSRPWTLGTF.

This clonotype has just a few counts. The J gene is TRBJ2-7, the V gene TRBV28; D perhaps matches TRBD2 (6 bases). This CDR3 has 13 amino acids. Germline loops: CDR1 MDHEN, CDR2 SYDVKM. Trimming pared 5 bases from V and 10 bases from J, leaving 18 bases between. CDR3 in amino acids: CASSSNPREKQYV. CDR3 DNA sequence: TGTGCCAGCAGTAGCAACCCACGGGAGAAACAGTACGTC.

This clonotype was counted a few times. The chain couples TRBV6-5 to TRBJ2-7; 9 nucleotides align to TRBD2. This CDR3 spans 14 amino acids. Trimming cost V 4 bases and J 4 bases; bases outside gene matches: 5. Looked up from germline, CDR1 is MNHEY and CDR2 is SVGAGI. The DNA for the CDR3 is TGTGCCAGCAGTTCCCCCGCGGGGGGGTACGAGCAGTACTTC. It is translated as CASSSPAGGYEQYF.

This clonotype was detected a few times. The chain combines TRBV6-2 or TRBV6-3 with TRBJ1-2, with no clear D. Germline V gene lookup returns CDR1 MNHEY and CDR2 SVGEGT. The CDR3 contains 15 residues. V was shortened by 2 bases and J by 0 bases, with 10 bases between the two germline ends. The DNA of the CDR3 is TGTGCCAGCAGTTACAGTCGGCGGACTAACTATGGCTACACCTTC. This encodes CASSYSRRTNYGYTF.

The chain is built from TRBV7-9 and TRBJ1-1, with D uncertain. Germline loops: CDR1 SEHNR, CDR2 FQNEAQ (reference sequence). Trimming cost V 0 bases and J 5 bases, with 7 bases left between them. The CDR3 extends over 13 amino acids. The CDR3 DNA sequence: TGTGCCAGCAGCTTAGCACGGAGGACTGAAGCTTTCTTT. Amino acids: CASSLARRTEAFF.

The chain is built from TRBV7-2 and TRBJ2-5; the match to TRBD2 covers 10 bases. Germline-derived CDR1 and CDR2 are SGHTA and FQGNSA. The CDR3 has 16 amino acids. Trimming removed 0 bases from V and 5 bases from J; junction bases left unmatched: 6. As DNA, the CDR3 is TGTGCCAGCAGCTTAGCGAGCGGGGGGGCCTATGAGACCCAGTACTTC. This sequence encodes CASSLASGGAYETQYF.